Listed below are T cell receptor beta chains from one sample, sequenced in a study of blood T cell repertoires in COVID-19. The table came from immunoSEQ multiplex PCR; TCRdb's copy has only in-frame clones and leaves some out. In the table there are some 190,000 clones, about 91% of which are singletons. Sequencing was performed on PBMCs or T cells enriched from blood (not recorded which). These receptors were obtained from a woman in her thirties or forties with acute COVID-19. The CDR3 runs from the conserved cysteine through the conserved F or W. The order of the fields is clone size, D gene, V gene, J gene, CDR3 protein, CDR3 DNA. D genes are given only for firm matches. Size values are once, few and many counts, or a class for expanded clones, and some rows have none.

clone size: -
D gene: TRBD2
V gene: TRBV6-2/TRBV6-3
J gene: TRBJ2-1
CDR3 protein: CASSPSYVQLAGADNEQFF
CDR3 DNA: TGTGCCAGCAGTCCCAGTTACGTTCAACTAGCGGGGGCAGACAATGAGCAGTTCTTC

clone size: -
D gene: TRBD1
V gene: TRBV19
J gene: TRBJ1-5
CDR3 protein: CASSGGTGFQPQHF
CDR3 DNA: TGTGCCAGTAGTGGAGGGACAGGTTTTCAGCCCCAGCATTTT

clone size: -
D gene: -
V gene: TRBV4-3
J gene: TRBJ2-7
CDR3 protein: CASSQGFLGRTYEQYF
CDR3 DNA: TGCGCCAGCAGCCAAGGCTTCTTGGGGAGGACTTACGAGCAGTACTTC

clone size: -
D gene: TRBD1
V gene: TRBV13
J gene: TRBJ2-5
CDR3 protein: CASSNRDRGRRGETQYF
CDR3 DNA: TGTGCCAGCAGCAACCGGGACAGGGGGCGCCGGGGAGAGACCCAGTACTTC

clone size: -
D gene: -
V gene: TRBV29-1
J gene: TRBJ1-1
CDR3 protein: CSVTAGGRGTEAFF
CDR3 DNA: TGCAGCGTCACCGCGGGGGGACGTGGGACTGAAGCTTTCTTT

clone size: -
D gene: -
V gene: TRBV21-1
J gene: TRBJ2-7
CDR3 protein: CASSNQGLEHYEQYF
CDR3 DNA: TGTGCCAGCAGCAACCAGGGGCTTGAACACTACGAGCAGTACTTC

clone size: once
D gene: -
V gene: TRBV5-1
J gene: TRBJ1-3
CDR3 protein: CASSPQGGTGNTIYF
CDR3 DNA: TGCGCCAGCAGCCCGCAAGGGGGAACTGGAAACACCATATATTTT

clone size: -
D gene: -
V gene: TRBV4-1
J gene: TRBJ1-1
CDR3 protein: CASSQDGRVNTEAFF
CDR3 DNA: TGCGCCAGCAGCCAAGATGGGAGAGTAAACACTGAAGCTTTCTTT

clone size: once
D gene: TRBD1
V gene: TRBV2
J gene: TRBJ1-2
CDR3 protein: CASNTGTGFGYTF
CDR3 DNA: TGTGCCAGCAATACCGGGACAGGTTTTGGCTACACCTTC

clone size: -
D gene: -
V gene: TRBV4-2
J gene: TRBJ2-7
CDR3 protein: CASSQALTTSYEQYF
CDR3 DNA: TGTGCCAGCAGCCAAGCCTTGACTACTTCCTACGAGCAGTACTTC

clone size: -
D gene: -
V gene: TRBV23-1
J gene: TRBJ2-5
CDR3 protein: CASSQFGRVRETQYF
CDR3 DNA: TGCGCCAGCAGTCAATTTGGCAGGGTACGAGAGACCCAGTACTTC

clone size: -
D gene: TRBD2
V gene: TRBV6-4
J gene: TRBJ2-1
CDR3 protein: CASSADWAGDNEQFF
CDR3 DNA: TGTGCCAGCAGTGCCGACTGGGCGGGGGACAATGAGCAGTTCTTC